This entry is about one T cell receptor beta chain. Data came from immunoSEQ multiplex PCR; TCRdb stores just in-frame clones and leaves some out. Of tens of thousands of clones detected, roughly 85% appear once; the ten largest clones hold 2.5% to 3%. The data were obtained in a study of blood T cell repertoires in COVID-19. The overall study: Acute and convalescent COVID-19 samples came from the United States, Italy and Spain. T cells, B-cell-depleted T cells, or PBMCs provided the cDNA or gDNA that served as material.

V dropped 0 bases and J dropped 2 bases, with 16 bases sitting between them. CDR3 length: 16 residues. Germline assignment: CDR1 GTSNPN and CDR2 SVGIG (reference sequence). Sequenced material: peripheral blood. This rearrangement joins TRBV30 to TRBJ2-5; possibly TRBD2 for D (6 bases). The sequence was collected from a man aged 80 or over with acute or convalescent COVID-19. Here the CDR3 reads CAWSVPGGDKQETQYF. DNA of the CDR3: TGTGCCTGGAGTGTACCCGGGGGAGATAAACAAGAGACCCAGTACTTC. Supplemented by reference TRBV30 and TRBJ2-5, the full variable domain reads SQTIHQWPATLVQPVGSPLSLECTVEGTSNPNLYWYRQAAGRGLQLLFYSVGIGQISSEVPQNLSASRPQDRQFILSSKKLLLSDSGFYLCAWSVPGGDKQETQYFGPGTRLLVL.